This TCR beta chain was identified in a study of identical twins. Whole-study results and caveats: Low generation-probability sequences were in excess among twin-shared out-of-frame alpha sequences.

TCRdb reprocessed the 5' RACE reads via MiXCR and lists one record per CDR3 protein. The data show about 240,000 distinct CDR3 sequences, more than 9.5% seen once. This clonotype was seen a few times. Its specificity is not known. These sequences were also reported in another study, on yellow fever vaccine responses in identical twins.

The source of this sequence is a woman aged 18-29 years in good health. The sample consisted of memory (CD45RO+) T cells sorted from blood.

CDR3 amino acids: CASSPVNSPLHF. The DNA for the CDR3 is TGTGCCAGCAGCCCTGTTAATTCACCCCTCCACTTT. The chain has TRBV2 and TRBJ1-6, with D unresolved. Trimming cost V 6 bases and J 6 bases, with 6 bases left between them. Germline V lookup: CDR1 SNHLY, CDR2 FYNNEI. CDR3 length equals 12 residues. Together with reference TRBV2 and TRBJ1-6, the CDR3 gives the full variable domain: EPEVTQTPSHQVTQMGQEVILRCVPISNHLYFYWYRQILGQKVEFLVSFYNNEISEKSEIFDDQFSVERPDGSNFTLKIRSTKLEDSAMYFCASSPVNSPLHFGNGTRLTVT.